The 32 T cell receptor beta chains below were found in one sample sequenced in a study of STAT3 mutations in large granular lymphocyte leukemia. Regarding the study as a whole: At least one immunodominant TCR beta clonotype appeared in every T-cell large granular lymphocyte leukemia patient.

The antigens for these receptors are not known. Libraries were prepared by immunoSEQ multiplex PCR; TCRdb keeps only in-frame clonotypes and omits some of them. This sample has roughly 13,000 clones, with roughly 88% found just once. What was sequenced was PBMCs. The receptors derive from a human donor with T large granular lymphocyte leukemia. Some clones in this sample may be carry-over from other donors' samples.

The CDR3 DNA reads TGCGCCAGCGGAAGGGTACGGGGTGCAGGAGATACGCAGTATTTT. Translation: CASGRVRGAGDTQYF. This chain connects TRBV10-2 to TRBJ2-3; D is perhaps TRBD2 (5 bases). Trimming cost V 8 bases and J 5 bases, with 20 bases left between them. The CDR3 totals 15 residues. Germline CDR1 reads WSHSY; CDR2 reads SAAADI.

This clone was found once. V gene TRBV18 combines with J gene TRBJ1-2; TRBD1 aligns across 8 bases. CDR1 KGHSH and CDR2 LQKENI come from the germline V gene. This CDR3 has 13 amino acids. The trim removed 2 bases at V and 14 bases at J, leaving 10 bases unmatched. CDR3 residues: CASSPGQGAVGTF. The CDR3 nucleotides are TGTGCCAGCTCACCAGGACAGGGTGCAGTGGGGACCTTC.

DNA of the CDR3: TGTGCCAGCAGTTACTACTCCGGGACACCGTACGAGCAGTACTTC. Translation: CASSYYSGTPYEQYF. The V gene is TRBV6-5, the J gene TRBJ2-7; tentatively, D is TRBD1 (6 bases). The V gene lost 1 base and the J gene lost 4 bases, with 14 bases spanning the gap. The V gene's germline CDR1 is MNHEY and CDR2 SVGAGI. CDR3 length: 15 residues.

The V call is TRBV7-3, the J call TRBJ2-5; no reliable D call. The germline gives CDR1 SGHTA, CDR2 FQGTGA. The CDR3 spans 13 residues. Trimming took 5 bases from V and 1 from J, leaving 8 bases between them. For the CDR3, the DNA is TGTGCCAGCAGCGTAATGGGCCAAGAGACCCAGTACTTC. It specifies CASSVMGQETQYF. The entire variable domain, with the rest obtained from reference TRBV7-3 and TRBJ2-5, is as follows: GAGVSQTPSNKVTEKGKYVELRCDPISGHTALYWYRQSLGQGPEFLIYFQGTGAADDSGLPNDRFFAVRPEGSVSTLKIQRTERGDSAVYLCASSVMGQETQYFGPGTRLLVL.

This chain's CDR3 is CSARVALPQYF. CDR3 nucleotides: TGCAGTGCTAGGGTGGCTCTCCCGCAGTATTTT. This chain uses TRBV20-1 with TRBJ2-3, with D hard to call. Per the germline V gene, CDR1 is DFQATT and CDR2 is SNEGSKA (reference sequence). The ends were cut back, 3 bases at V and 10 bases at J, with 11 bases in the middle. The CDR3 length is 11 residues.

This clone was seen more than once but under ten times. The rearrangement joins TRBV5-4 to TRBJ2-7; a weak D match, TRBD2 (6 bases). The CDR3 spans 14 residues. The V gene's germline CDR1 is SGHNT and CDR2 YYREEE (reference sequence). V was clipped by 4 bases and J by 11 bases, with 22 bases between them. The CDR3 sequence is CASSPSLRGGTKYF. The CDR3 bases are TGTGCCAGCAGCCCGTCGTTGAGGGGAGGAACGAAGTACTTC. Drawing the rest from reference TRBV5-4 and TRBJ2-7, the complete variable domain is ETGVTQSPTHLIKTRGQQVTLRCSSQSGHNTVSWYQQALGQGPQFIFQYYREEENGRGNFPPRFSGLQFPNYSSELNVNALELDDSALYLCASSPSLRGGTKYFGPGTRLTVT.

The chain links TRBV19 to TRBJ1-1; D ambiguous. Deletions cut 3 bases from V and 4 bases from J, with 12 bases between. There are 14 residues in the CDR3. Germline V CDR1 and CDR2: LNHDA, SQIVND (reference sequence). This CDR3 reads CASSMGPLGTEAFF. The CDR3 coding sequence is TGTGCCAGTAGTATGGGCCCCCTAGGCACTGAAGCTTTCTTT. Complete variable domain (other parts from reference TRBV19 and TRBJ1-1): DGGITQSPKYLFRKEGQNVTLSCEQNLNHDAMYWYRQDPGQGLRLIYYSQIVNDFQKGDIAEGYSVSREKKESFPLTVTSAQKNPTAFYLCASSMGPLGTEAFFGQGTRLTVV.

The rearrangement uses TRBV18 and TRBJ1-4; D gene unclear. The CDR3 is 15 residues long. Germline V gene lookup returns CDR1 KGHSH and CDR2 LQKENI. V dropped 3 bases and J dropped 5 bases, with 13 bases sitting between them. In DNA form, the CDR3 reads TGTGCCAGCTCACCTAGGACGGTTAGAAATGAAAAACTGTTTTTT. This codes for CASSPRTVRNEKLFF.

The CDR3 protein is CAISERGTSGGTGSDTQYF. The CDR3 DNA reads TGTGCCATCAGTGAGAGGGGGACTAGCGGGGGGACTGGCTCAGATACGCAGTATTTT. V usage is TRBV10-3 and J usage is TRBJ2-3; 15 nucleotides align to TRBD2. This CDR3 is built from 19 residues. The germline CDR1 and CDR2 sequences are ENHRY and SYGVKD. V lost 2 bases to trimming and J lost 4 bases; unmatched junction nucleotides: 10.

The chain carries TRBV5-4 and TRBJ1-2; 7 nucleotides line up with TRBD1. The CDR3 has 16 residues. The trim removed 2 bases at V and 3 bases at J, leaving 10 bases unmatched. Germline CDR1 and CDR2: SGHNT and YYREEE (reference sequence). The CDR3 here is CASSFRTGAEDYGYTF. CDR3 in DNA: TGTGCCAGCAGCTTTAGGACAGGCGCAGAGGACTATGGCTACACCTTC.

This clone rates as large (0.1 to 1%). The chain is built from TRBV7-9 and TRBJ2-2; D is unresolved. The CDR3 is made up of 14 amino acids. Germline lookup yields CDR1 SEHNR and CDR2 FQNEAQ (reference sequence). V dropped 2 bases and J dropped 0 bases, with 4 bases sitting between them. The DNA of the CDR3 is TGTGCCAGCAGCTTAAACCCGAACACCGGGGAGCTGTTTTTT. It encodes CASSLNPNTGELFF.

The CDR3 loop is CASSELMVRTSYNEQFF. The CDR3, as DNA: TGTGCCAGCAGTGAGCTTATGGTCCGGACATCCTACAATGAGCAGTTCTTC. This chain uses TRBV25-1 with TRBJ2-1, with D perhaps matching TRBD1 (5 bases). CDR3 length: 17 amino acids. V gave up 3 bases and J gave up 1 base, with 16 bases separating them. CDR1 MGHDK and CDR2 SYGVNS come from the germline V gene.

This clone was seen only once. The chain couples TRBV2 to TRBJ2-7, with a possible D match to TRBD1 (5 bases). From germline, CDR1 is SNHLY and CDR2 FYNNEI. V was shortened by 10 bases and J by 2 bases, with 15 bases between the two germline ends. The CDR3 loop spans 13 amino acids. Here the CDR3 DNA reads TGTGCCACCAGACAGTCGGATACCTACGAGCAGTACGTC. This encodes CATRQSDTYEQYV.

This clone was found once. The chain is built from TRBV7-8 and TRBJ2-5, with D perhaps TRBD1 (6 bases). V was cut by 1 base and J by 5 bases, with 17 bases left in between. CDR1 SGHVS and CDR2 FQNEAQ come from the germline V gene. The CDR3 is 16 residues long. Here the CDR3 reads CASSLVVGTGSETQYF. CDR3 DNA sequence: TGTGCCAGCAGCTTAGTAGTAGGTACAGGGTCGGAGACCCAGTACTTC.

The chain links TRBV2 to TRBJ2-7; D is perhaps TRBD1 (5 bases). V lost 3 bases, J lost 7 bases, and 13 bases lay in between. The germline gives CDR1 SNHLY, CDR2 FYNNEI. The CDR3 has 13 residues. Here the CDR3 DNA reads TGTGCCAGCAGTGACAGGGCCCCAACGGAGCAGTACGTC. Translating it yields CASSDRAPTEQYV.

The chain is built from TRBV19 and TRBJ2-2; 8 nucleotides align to TRBD2. The germline V gene encodes CDR1 LNHDA and CDR2 SQIVND (reference sequence). The CDR3 is 14 residues long. V lost 7 bases and J lost 5; bases outside the gene matches: 6. The CDR3 protein is CASNLSGRTGELFF. The CDR3 nucleotides read TGTGCCAGTAATCTCAGCGGGAGAACCGGGGAGCTGTTTTTT.

The chain couples TRBV9 to TRBJ1-5; D gene ambiguous. Germline V gene lookup returns CDR1 SGDLS and CDR2 YYNGEE. V was shortened by 0 bases and J by 0 bases, with 7 bases between the two germline ends. This CDR3 comprises 15 residues. The CDR3 loop is CASSVGPNSNQPQHF. CDR3 bases: TGTGCCAGCAGCGTAGGCCCCAATAGCAATCAGCCCCAGCATTTT.

The rearrangement joins TRBV5-1 to TRBJ1-6, with D perhaps matching TRBD1 (5 bases). This CDR3 spans 13 amino acids. From germline, CDR1 is SGHRS and CDR2 YFSETQ. V was clipped by 0 bases and J by 10 bases, with 8 bases between them. In DNA, the CDR3 is TGCGCCAGCAGCTTGGCAGGGTCCTCACCCCTCCACTTT. It specifies CASSLAGSSPLHF.

This clone showed up just once. The genes are TRBV11-2 and TRBJ2-3; TRBD2 matches 8 bases. V was clipped by 2 bases and J by 7 bases; unmatched bases: 11. There are 16 residues in the CDR3. Germline V gene lookup returns CDR1 SGHAT and CDR2 FQNNGV. CDR3 region: CASSLPYGRGSNTQYF. CDR3 coding DNA: TGTGCCAGCAGCTTACCTTACGGGAGGGGAAGCAATACGCAGTATTTT.

The gene calls are TRBV15 and TRBJ1-5; 9 bases are a match to TRBD1. This CDR3 comprises 15 residues. V lost 4 bases and J lost 3; bases outside the gene matches: 4. The V gene's germline CDR1 is LNHNV and CDR2 YYDKDF (reference sequence). The CDR3 DNA reads TGTGCCACCAGCAAAGACAGGGGGTACAATCAGCCCCAGCATTTT. Amino acid sequence: CATSKDRGYNQPQHF. Full variable domain (outside the CDR3, taken from reference TRBV15 and TRBJ1-5): DAMVIQNPRYQVTQFGKPVTLSCSQTLNHNVMYWYQQKSSQAPKLLFHYYDKDFNNEADTPDNFQSRRPNTSFCFLDIRSPGLGDTAMYLCATSKDRGYNQPQHFGDGTRLSIL.

This rearrangement joins TRBV7-9 to TRBJ2-5; D possibly corresponds to TRBD1 (5 bases). This CDR3 contains 15 residues. CDR1 and CDR2 (germline): SEHNR, FQNEAQ (reference sequence). V lost 1 base, J lost 4 bases, and 13 bases lay in between. The CDR3 reads CASSLVARVGETQYF. The CDR3 nucleotides read TGTGCCAGCAGCTTAGTTGCCAGGGTCGGAGAGACCCAGTACTTC.

The gene calls are TRBV18 and TRBJ2-2, with 7 bases identical to TRBD1. Germline V CDR1 and CDR2: KGHSH, LQKENI. J lost 2 bases, V lost 3 bases, and 3 bases had no gene match. This CDR3 has 15 amino acids. CDR3 protein: CASSPAGGNTGELFF. CDR3 nucleotides: TGTGCCAGCTCACCGGCAGGGGGAAACACCGGGGAGCTGTTTTTT.

V and J are TRBV29-1 and TRBJ2-1; the match to TRBD1 covers 7 bases. The ends lost 6 bases at V and 7 bases at J; junction bases unmatched: 3. CDR3 length: 11 residues. The germline V gene encodes CDR1 SQVTM and CDR2 ANQGSEA. CDR3 in DNA: TGCAGCGTGCTCAGGGGGAATGAGCAGTTCTTC. Translated: CSVLRGNEQFF.

The chain uses TRBV5-5 and TRBJ1-2, with D unresolved. Trimming took 0 bases from V and 8 from J, leaving 14 bases between them. The CDR3 has 14 residues. Germline assignment: CDR1 SGHKS and CDR2 YYEKEE (reference sequence). The CDR3 nucleotides are TGTGCCAGCAGCTTGGGGGTGCAGGTGGGAGGCTACACCTTC. Amino acid sequence: CASSLGVQVGGYTF.

The chain joins TRBV29-1 to TRBJ1-1; possible D gene TRBD1, 6 bases. Trimming left V 5 bases short and J 4 bases short, with 11 bases between. CDR1 is SQVTM, CDR2 ANQGSEA, per germline. The CDR3 totals 12 residues. CDR3 in amino acids: CSVNRVGTEAFF. The DNA of the CDR3 is TGCAGCGTTAACAGGGTGGGCACTGAAGCTTTCTTT.

This clone came up a few times. J is TRBJ1-6 and V is TRBV4-1; 10 nucleotides agree with TRBD1. The CDR3 length is 19 residues. Germline assignment: CDR1 MGHRA and CDR2 YSYEKL. V dropped 2 bases and J dropped 2; count of bases not matched to a gene: 9. The CDR3 bases are TGCGCCAGCAGCCAAACCCTGACAGGGGGCTTTCCCTATAATTCACCCCTCCACTTT. Translation: CASSQTLTGGFPYNSPLHF.

The V gene is TRBV6-1, the J gene TRBJ2-1; 7 nucleotides match TRBD2. The CDR3 length is 15 residues. The germline CDR1 and CDR2 sequences are MNHNS and SASEGT. The junction had 8 bases not matched to a gene; V was cut back by 7 bases and J by 2 bases. CDR3 bases: TGTGCCAGCACCGTACGGCTAGCGGCCTACAATGAGCAGTTCTTC. Protein sequence: CASTVRLAAYNEQFF.

In nucleotides, the CDR3 is TGTGCCAGCAGCTTAGGTCCAGGGGCGGATAGCAATCAGCCCCAGCATTTT. Translating gives CASSLGPGADSNQPQHF. The V call is TRBV7-8, the J call TRBJ1-5, with D perhaps matching TRBD1 (6 bases). This CDR3 has 17 residues. Trimming removed 1 base from V and 0 bases from J, with 13 bases in between. Germline assignment: CDR1 SGHVS and CDR2 FQNEAQ. Drawing the rest from reference TRBV7-8 and TRBJ1-5, the complete variable domain is GAGVSQSPRYKVAKRGQDVALRCDPISGHVSLFWYQQALGQGPEFLTYFQNEAQLDKSGLPSDRFFAERPEGSVSTLKIQRTQQEDSAVYLCASSLGPGADSNQPQHFGDGTRLSIL.

The chain employs TRBV7-6 and TRBJ1-1; unclear D gene. Trimming stripped 8 bases from V and 0 bases from J, with 13 bases between. The CDR3 covers 14 residues. Looked up from germline, CDR1 is SGHVS and CDR2 is FNYEAQ. CDR3 sequence reads: CASLDPGMNTEAFF. The CDR3 DNA is TGTGCCAGCCTGGACCCCGGCATGAACACTGAAGCTTTCTTT.

The chain is built from TRBV6-6 and TRBJ1-1; a weak D match, TRBD1 (5 bases). The CDR3 has 13 residues. The ends were cut back, 7 bases at V and 8 bases at J, with 17 bases in the middle. CDR1 and CDR2 from the germline V gene are MNHNY and SVGAGI (reference sequence). For the CDR3, the DNA is TGTGCCAGCACCAAAGACAGACCCTTGGAAGCTTTCTTT. Translation gives CASTKDRPLEAFF.

This clone was observed once. The chain has TRBV14 and TRBJ2-3; D possibly uses TRBD1 or TRBD2 (6 bases each). Looked up from germline, CDR1 is SGHDN and CDR2 is FVKESK. CDR3 length: 16 amino acids. Trimming left V 1 base short and J 5 bases short, with 16 bases between. The CDR3 sequence: CASSQVVGGPGDTQYF. For the CDR3, the DNA is TGTGCCAGCAGCCAAGTGGTCGGGGGCCCAGGAGATACGCAGTATTTT. The full variable domain, with the rest looked up from reference TRBV14 and TRBJ2-3, is EAGVTQFPSHSVIEKGQTVTLRCDPISGHDNLYWYRRVMGKEIKFLLHFVKESKQDESGMPNNRFLAERTGGTYSTLKVQPAELEDSGVYFCASSQVVGGPGDTQYFGPGTRLTVL.

This clone has a single count. The chain has TRBV5-1 and TRBJ2-2; the D call may be TRBD1 or TRBD2 (5 bases each). The CDR3 is made up of 18 amino acids. Germline CDR1 and CDR2: SGHRS and YFSETQ. Trimming took 0 bases from V and 4 from J, leaving 19 bases between them. The DNA for the CDR3 is TGCGCCAGCAGCTTGGCTTTGAGGGGCCAGGGCGGCACCGGGGAGCTGTTTTTT. This gives the protein CASSLALRGQGGTGELFF.